These T cell receptor beta chains were read from a single sample in a study of cytomegalovirus exposure and HLA in healthy donors. Using immunoSEQ multiplex PCR, the repertoire was profiled, and TCRdb retains in-frame clones only, with some absent. The profile shows 130,000 to 150,000 clones, about nine tenths of them singletons. Sequencing was carried out using PBMCs. Source of these receptors: a man aged 18 to 30 in good health and CMV-seropositive. Each CDR3 is given with its conserved first and last residue. D genes are given only for firm matches. Part of the rows lack a size; the others show once, few, many or a class for expanded clones.

>-|-|TRBV5-1|TRBJ2-1
CASSLTGDNEQFF
TGCGCCAGCAGCTTGACGGGAGATAATGAGCAGTTCTTC
>-|-|TRBV5-1|TRBJ2-1
CASSLGAQSSYNEQFF
TGCGCCAGCAGCTTGGGGGCCCAGAGCTCCTACAATGAGCAGTTCTTC
>TRBD2|-|TRBV6-1|TRBJ2-1
CASSENLAGGLRVNEQFF
TGTGCCAGCAGTGAGAATCTAGCGGGAGGGCTGAGGGTCAATGAGCAGTTCTTC
>TRBD1|-|TRBV4-1|TRBJ2-7
CASSQTGLDPGEQYF
TGCGCCAGCAGCCAGACAGGGCTAGATCCTGGCGAGCAGTACTTC
>-|-|TRBV18|TRBJ1-2
CASSPQQEQGYTF
TGTGCCAGCTCACCTCAACAGGAACAAGGCTACACCTTC
>-|-|TRBV9|TRBJ2-7
CASSVEGREDEQYF
TGTGCCAGCAGCGTAGAGGGCAGGGAAGACGAGCAGTACTTC
>-|-|TRBV28|TRBJ1-2
CASSLWVSQGHGYTF
TGTGCCAGCAGTTTGTGGGTTTCGCAGGGGCATGGCTACACCTTC
>-|-|TRBV18|TRBJ2-7
CASSPRGEAYEQYF
TGTGCCAGCTCACCACGAGGGGAGGCCTACGAGCAGTACTTC
>-|-|TRBV7-9|TRBJ2-1
CASSLASAYNEQFF
TGTGCCAGCAGCTTAGCATCTGCGTACAATGAGCAGTTCTTC
>-|-|TRBV13|TRBJ1-4
CASSVRGENEKLFF
TGTGCCAGCAGCGTTCGAGGAGAGAATGAAAAACTGTTTTTT
>-|-|TRBV15|TRBJ1-2
CATSGAAYGYTF
TGTGCCACCAGCGGGGCCGCATATGGCTACACCTTC
>TRBD1|few|TRBV19|TRBJ2-7
CASSPDRDSYEQYF
TGTGCCAGTAGTCCTGACAGGGACTCCTACGAGCAGTACTTC
>-|-|TRBV19|TRBJ2-7
CASRQRDTFLEQYF
TGTGCCAGTAGACAGCGGGACACCTTCCTCGAGCAGTACTTC
>-|-|TRBV12-5|TRBJ1-2
CASGLETGTERGYTF
TGTGCTAGTGGTTTGGAAACCGGGACTGAAAGAGGCTACACCTTC
>TRBD2|-|TRBV2|TRBJ2-7
CASGGEDNYEQYF
TGTGCCAGCGGGGGGGAGGATAACTACGAGCAGTACTTC
>-|-|TRBV9|TRBJ1-3
CASSGRSGNTIYF
TGTGCCAGCAGCGGTAGATCTGGAAACACCATATATTTT
>-|-|TRBV11-2|TRBJ2-1
CASSRGRGKDNEQFF
TGTGCCAGCAGCCGAGGGAGAGGGAAGGACAATGAGCAGTTCTTC
>TRBD1|few|TRBV2|TRBJ1-1
CATKGQANTEAFF
TGTGCCACCAAGGGACAGGCAAACACTGAAGCTTTCTTT
>TRBD1|-|TRBV5-4|TRBJ2-3
CASSSLRQGGDTQYF
TGTGCCAGCAGCTCCCTGCGACAGGGCGGAGATACGCAGTATTTT
>TRBD1|-|TRBV10-3|TRBJ1-3
CAISPGTGVSSGNTIYF
TGTGCCATCAGTCCCGGGACAGGGGTCAGCTCTGGAAACACCATATATTTT
>TRBD2|once|TRBV30|TRBJ2-3
CALTSGRFGDTQYF
TGTGCCCTAACTAGCGGGAGATTTGGAGATACGCAGTATTTT
>-|-|TRBV7-9|TRBJ2-2
CASSLFRVANTGELFF
TGTGCCAGCAGCTTATTCCGGGTGGCGAATACCGGGGAGCTGTTTTTT
>-|-|TRBV25-1|TRBJ1-2
CASSEWQGLDGYTF
TGTGCCAGCAGTGAATGGCAGGGGCTGGATGGCTACACCTTC
>TRBD1|-|TRBV19|TRBJ2-1
CASRLSGQGAREQFF
TGTGCCAGTAGGCTATCGGGACAGGGGGCAAGGGAGCAGTTCTTC
>TRBD1|once|TRBV9|TRBJ2-1
CASSVEGQGDEQFF
TGTGCCAGCAGCGTAGAGGGACAGGGTGATGAGCAGTTCTTC
>TRBD2|-|TRBV7-7|TRBJ2-1
CASSPVGLAGSNEQFF
TGTGCCAGCAGCCCCGTCGGACTAGCGGGAAGCAATGAGCAGTTCTTC
>TRBD1|-|TRBV6-5|TRBJ2-5
CASLLWTGSQETQYF
TGTGCCAGCCTTCTATGGACAGGATCACAAGAGACCCAGTACTTC
>-|-|TRBV19|TRBJ1-6
CASSIGGSGSPLHF
TGTGCCAGTAGTATAGGGGGAAGCGGTTCACCCCTCCACTTT
>-|-|TRBV30|TRBJ2-7
CAWSVGGSINEQYF
TGTGCCTGGAGTGTAGGAGGGAGCATAAACGAGCAGTACTTC
>-|-|TRBV30|TRBJ1-3
CAWSEGLTGNTIYF
TGTGCCTGGAGCGAGGGATTAACTGGAAACACCATATATTTT
>-|few|TRBV6-5|TRBJ1-2
CASSPLTGPNYGYTF
TGTGCCAGCAGTCCATTGACAGGACCCAACTATGGCTACACCTTC
>TRBD1|-|TRBV4-1|TRBJ2-5
CASSRQGAERQETQYF
TGCGCCAGCAGCCGTCAGGGGGCAGAGCGCCAAGAGACCCAGTACTTC
>-|-|TRBV2|TRBJ1-4
CASRRGSTNEKLFF
TGTGCCAGCAGAAGGGGTAGCACTAATGAAAAACTGTTTTTT
>-|-|TRBV6-5|TRBJ1-1
CASSTGSVTEAFF
TGTGCCAGCAGTACAGGGAGTGTAACTGAAGCTTTCTTT
>-|-|TRBV27|TRBJ2-2
CASMGQGITGELFF
TGTGCCAGCATGGGGCAGGGGATAACCGGGGAGCTGTTTTTT
>-|-|TRBV6-5|TRBJ1-5
CASSPRGRQPQHF
TGTGCCAGCAGCCCCAGGGGTCGTCAGCCCCAGCATTTT
>TRBD1|-|TRBV6-5|TRBJ1-1
CASRAPDRGNTEAFF
TGTGCCAGCCGGGCCCCCGACAGGGGAAACACTGAAGCTTTCTTT
>-|-|TRBV7-9|TRBJ2-3
CASSLGLFSTDTQYF
TGTGCCAGCAGCTTAGGACTTTTTAGCACAGATACGCAGTATTTT
>TRBD1|-|TRBV2|TRBJ2-3
CASSPGTGGTDTQYF
TGTGCCAGCAGCCCCGGTACAGGGGGCACAGATACGCAGTATTTT
>-|-|TRBV27|TRBJ1-2
CASAGQGFLSGYTF
TGTGCCAGCGCGGGGCAGGGATTTTTAAGCGGCTACACCTTC
>TRBD1|few|TRBV10-1|TRBJ2-2
CASSENQAGVGRGQTGELFF
TGCGCCAGCAGTGAGAATCAGGCCGGCGTTGGCAGGGGGCAGACCGGGGAGCTGTTTTTT